The 12 T cell receptor beta chains below were found in one sample sequenced in a study of CD8 T cells in Susac syndrome. An amount of RNA that ranged from about 0.45 to 1 ug was reverse transcribed with random hexamers. TCRdb reanalysed the immunoSEQ multiplex PCR reads using MiXCR and keeps one entry per CDR3 protein. The sample consists of 100,000 or so distinct CDR3 sequences, 95% of them appearing once. Sequencing was performed on CD8+ T cells from PBMCs. These receptors all come from a human donor with Susac syndrome.

The J gene is TRBJ1-2, the V gene TRBV27, with D maybe TRBD1 (6 bases). There are 14 residues in the CDR3. V was trimmed by 4 bases and J by 7 bases, leaving 16 bases between them. Germline CDR1 reads MNHEY; CDR2 reads SMNVEV (reference sequence). The CDR3 here is CASSSRQAVGGYTF. The CDR3 DNA reads TGTGCCAGCAGTTCACGACAGGCGGTGGGTGGCTACACCTTC.

CDR3 amino acids: CASSEGGLNSPLHF. CDR3 bases: TGTGCCAGCAGCGAAGGGGGTCTAAATTCACCCCTCCACTTT. The rearrangement joins TRBV9 to TRBJ1-6; tentative D call: TRBD1 (6 bases). The CDR3 sequence is 14 residues long. CDR1 is SGDLS, CDR2 YYNGEE, per germline. V lost 3 bases and J lost 7, with 11 bases in between.

This clonotype was found once. J is TRBJ1-2 and V is TRBV29-1; maybe TRBD1 (6 bases). The V end lost 7 bases, the J end lost 6 bases, and 15 bases lay between the germline ends. Germline CDR1 reads SQVTM; CDR2 reads ANQGSEA. The CDR3 has 12 residues. The CDR3, as DNA: TGCAGCGGCACCCGAGGGGGGGATGGCTACACCTTC. It is translated as CSGTRGGDGYTF.

J is TRBJ2-3 and V is TRBV29-1; D is perhaps TRBD1 (5 bases). Trimming removed 7 bases from V and 0 bases from J, with 14 bases in between. CDR3 length equals 14 residues. Germline CDR1 is SQVTM and CDR2 is ANQGSEA. The chain's CDR3 is CSAPAAGSTDTQYF. Written as DNA, the CDR3 is TGCAGCGCCCCGGCCGCAGGGAGCACAGATACGCAGTATTTT.

The chain uses TRBV5-1 and TRBJ1-1; D is ambiguous. The CDR3 extends over 12 amino acids. Per germline, CDR1 SGHRS and CDR2 YFSETQ. V lost 2 bases and J 5 bases, leaving 7 bases between the germline ends. CDR3 nucleotide sequence: TGCGCCAGCAGCTTTGGCCAAACTGAAGCTTTCTTT. Residues: CASSFGQTEAFF.

The chain couples TRBV6-1 to TRBJ2-1, with TRBD2 matching 7 bases. CDR3 size: 14 residues. V lost 6 bases, J lost 0 bases, and 2 bases stayed unmatched. Germline V CDR1 and CDR2: MNHNS, SASEGT. CDR3 residues: CASSSGDSYNEQFF. CDR3 sequence (DNA): TGTGCCAGCAGCAGCGGGGACTCCTACAATGAGCAGTTCTTC.

The gene calls are TRBV24-1 and TRBJ2-2; no clear D gene. The CDR3 contains 13 residues. Trimming left V 5 bases short and J 0 bases short, with 3 bases between. The V gene's germline CDR1 is KGHDR and CDR2 SFDVKD. The CDR3 here is CATSGPNTGELFF. CDR3 DNA: TGTGCCACCAGTGGCCCGAACACCGGGGAGCTGTTTTTT.

The J gene is TRBJ1-2, the V gene TRBV19; TRBD1 aligns across 9 bases. The CDR3 is 15 amino acids. CDR1 and CDR2 from the germline V gene are LNHDA and SQIVND (reference sequence). V shed 5 bases, J shed 6 bases, and the junction held 10 bases outside the gene matches. CDR3 protein: CASSGYRDRVNGYTF. The CDR3 nucleotides read TGTGCCAGTAGTGGCTACCGGGACAGGGTGAATGGCTACACCTTC.

The gene calls are TRBV7-9 and TRBJ1-2; the match to TRBD1 covers 7 bases. Germline V gives CDR1 SEHNR, CDR2 FQNEAQ (reference sequence). This CDR3 comprises 17 residues. J gave up 4 bases and V 4 bases, and 15 bases lay outside the gene matches. CDR3 sequence (DNA): TGTGCCAGCAGCTCAACCCTGGACAGGCGAGACGTCTATGGCTACACCTTC. This encodes CASSSTLDRRDVYGYTF.

The CDR3 protein is CASSGVRNEQFF. Here the CDR3 DNA reads TGTGCCAGCTCGGGGGTTCGCAATGAGCAGTTCTTC. The chain links TRBV12-3 or TRBV12-4 to TRBJ2-1, with D possibly being TRBD2 (6 bases). V lost 8 bases and J lost 6, with 11 bases in between. This CDR3 has 12 amino acids.

The chain combines TRBV3-1 with TRBJ2-2, with D maybe TRBD1 (5 bases). Deletions cut 3 bases from V and 3 bases from J, with 8 bases between. CDR1 LGHDT and CDR2 YNNKEL come from the germline V gene (reference sequence). The CDR3 is made up of 14 amino acids. CDR3 in amino acids: CASSQQGDTGELFF. CDR3 nucleotide sequence: TGTGCCAGCAGCCAGCAAGGGGACACCGGGGAGCTGTTTTTT.

A note on this clonotype: Germline is not matched at one junction end, which may reflect a read error. The chain couples TRBV14 to TRBJ2-6; TRBD1 agrees at 9 bases. Per the germline V gene, CDR1 is SGHDN and CDR2 is FVKESK. The CDR3 sequence is 18 residues long. CDR3 in amino acids: CASSRRTGAISGANVLTF. CDR3 bases: TGTGCCAGCAGCCGAAGGACAGGGGCTATCTCTGGAGCCAACGTCCTGACTTTC.